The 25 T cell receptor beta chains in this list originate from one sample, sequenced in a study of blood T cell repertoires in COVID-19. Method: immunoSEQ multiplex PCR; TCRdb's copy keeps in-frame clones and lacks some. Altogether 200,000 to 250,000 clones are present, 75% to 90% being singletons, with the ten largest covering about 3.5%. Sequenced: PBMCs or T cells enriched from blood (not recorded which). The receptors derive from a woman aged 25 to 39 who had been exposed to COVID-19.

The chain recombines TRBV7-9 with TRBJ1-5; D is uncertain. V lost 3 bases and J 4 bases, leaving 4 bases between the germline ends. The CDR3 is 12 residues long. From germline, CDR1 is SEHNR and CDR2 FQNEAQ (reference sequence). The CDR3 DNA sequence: TGTGCCAGCAGCTTTATTAATCAGCCCCAGCATTTT. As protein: CASSFINQPQHF. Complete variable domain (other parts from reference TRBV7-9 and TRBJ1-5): DTGVSQNPRHKITKRGQNVTFRCDPISEHNRLYWYRQTLGQGPEFLTYFQNEAQLEKSRLLSDRFSAERPKGSFSTLEIQRTEQGDSAMYLCASSFINQPQHFGDGTRLSIL.

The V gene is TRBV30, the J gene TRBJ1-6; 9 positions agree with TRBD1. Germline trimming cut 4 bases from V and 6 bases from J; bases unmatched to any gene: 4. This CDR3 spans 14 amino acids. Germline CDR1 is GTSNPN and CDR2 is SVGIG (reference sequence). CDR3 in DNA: TGTGCCTGGATGACGGGACAGGGTAATTCACCCCTCCACTTT. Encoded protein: CAWMTGQGNSPLHF.

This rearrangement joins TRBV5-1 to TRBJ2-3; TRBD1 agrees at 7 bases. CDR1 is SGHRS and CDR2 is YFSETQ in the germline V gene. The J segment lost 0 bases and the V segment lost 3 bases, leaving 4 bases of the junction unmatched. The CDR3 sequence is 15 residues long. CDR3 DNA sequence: TGCGCCAGCAGCTCTACAGGGGAAAGCACAGATACGCAGTATTTT. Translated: CASSSTGESTDTQYF.

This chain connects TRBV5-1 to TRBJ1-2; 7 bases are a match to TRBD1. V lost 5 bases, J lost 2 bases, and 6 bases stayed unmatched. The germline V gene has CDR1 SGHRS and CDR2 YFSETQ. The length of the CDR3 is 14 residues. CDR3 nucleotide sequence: TGCGCCAGCAGAGAAGGGGGCGCGAACTATGGCTACACCTTC. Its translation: CASREGGANYGYTF.

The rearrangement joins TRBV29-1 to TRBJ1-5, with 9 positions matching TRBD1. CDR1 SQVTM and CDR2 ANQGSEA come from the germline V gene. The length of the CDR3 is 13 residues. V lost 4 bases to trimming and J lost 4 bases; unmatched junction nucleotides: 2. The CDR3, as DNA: TGCAGCGTTGGACAGGGGGGAAATCAGCCCCAGCATTTT. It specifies CSVGQGGNQPQHF.

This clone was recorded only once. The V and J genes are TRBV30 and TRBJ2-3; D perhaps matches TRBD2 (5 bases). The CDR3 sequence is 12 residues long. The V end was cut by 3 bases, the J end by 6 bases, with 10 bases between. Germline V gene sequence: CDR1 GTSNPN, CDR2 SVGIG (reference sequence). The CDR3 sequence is CAWRRAADTQYF. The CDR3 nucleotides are TGTGCCTGGAGGCGGGCTGCCGATACGCAGTATTTT.

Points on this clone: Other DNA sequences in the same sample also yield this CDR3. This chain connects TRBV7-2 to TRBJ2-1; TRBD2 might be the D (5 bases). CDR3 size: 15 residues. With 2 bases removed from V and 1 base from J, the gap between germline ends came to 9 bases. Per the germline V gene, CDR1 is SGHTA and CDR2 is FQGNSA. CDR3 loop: CASSLSTGSYNEQFF. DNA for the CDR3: TGTGCCAGCAGCTTATCCACGGGATCCTACAATGAGCAGTTCTTC. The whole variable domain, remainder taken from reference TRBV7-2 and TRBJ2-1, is GAGVSQSPSNKVTEKGKDVELRCDPISGHTALYWYRQSLGQGLEFLIYFQGNSAPDKSGLPSDRFSAERTGGSVSTLTIQRTQQEDSAVYLCASSLSTGSYNEQFFGPGTRLTVL.

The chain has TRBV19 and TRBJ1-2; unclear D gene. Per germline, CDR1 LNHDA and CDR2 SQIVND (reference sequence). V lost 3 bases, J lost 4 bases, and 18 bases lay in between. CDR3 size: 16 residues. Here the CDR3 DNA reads TGTGCCAGTAGTATGCTGACAAACCATTACCCCTATGGCTACACCTTC. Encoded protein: CASSMLTNHYPYGYTF.

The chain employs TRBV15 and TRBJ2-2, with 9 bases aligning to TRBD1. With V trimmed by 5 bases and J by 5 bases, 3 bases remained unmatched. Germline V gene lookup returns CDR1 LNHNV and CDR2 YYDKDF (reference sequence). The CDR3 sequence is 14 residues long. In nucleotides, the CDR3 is TGTGCCACCAGCCGGGACAGGGCTACCGGGGAGCTGTTTTTT. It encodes CATSRDRATGELFF.

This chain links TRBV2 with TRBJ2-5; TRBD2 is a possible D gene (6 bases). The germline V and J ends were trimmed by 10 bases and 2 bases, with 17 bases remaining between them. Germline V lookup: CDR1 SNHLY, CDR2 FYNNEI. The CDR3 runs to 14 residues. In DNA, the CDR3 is TGTGCCACCTCCCCCATGGGAGGACAAGAGACCCAGTACTTC. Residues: CATSPMGGQETQYF.

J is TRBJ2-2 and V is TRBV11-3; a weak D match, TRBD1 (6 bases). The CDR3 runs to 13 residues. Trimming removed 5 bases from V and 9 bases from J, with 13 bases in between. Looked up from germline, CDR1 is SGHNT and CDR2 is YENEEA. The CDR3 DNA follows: TGTGCCAGCAGCGTTACAGGGCACTGGGAGCTGTTTTTT. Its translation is CASSVTGHWELFF. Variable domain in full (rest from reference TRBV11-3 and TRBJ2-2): EAGVVQSPRYKIIEKKQPVAFWCNPISGHNTLYWYLQNLGQGPELLIRYENEEAVDDSQLPKDRFSAERLKGVDSTLKIQPAELGDSAVYLCASSVTGHWELFFGEGSRLTVL.

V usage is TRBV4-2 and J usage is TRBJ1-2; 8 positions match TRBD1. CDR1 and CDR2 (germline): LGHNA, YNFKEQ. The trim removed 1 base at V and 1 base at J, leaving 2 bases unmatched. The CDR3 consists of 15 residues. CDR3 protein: CASSQVGQGNYGYTF. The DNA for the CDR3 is TGTGCCAGCAGCCAAGTAGGACAGGGTAACTATGGCTACACCTTC.

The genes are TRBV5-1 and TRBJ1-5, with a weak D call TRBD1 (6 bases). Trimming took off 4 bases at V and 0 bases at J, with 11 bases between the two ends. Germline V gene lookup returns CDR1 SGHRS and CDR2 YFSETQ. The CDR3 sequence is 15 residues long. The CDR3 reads CASSPGQTSNQPQHF. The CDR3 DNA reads TGCGCCAGCAGCCCTGGACAGACTAGCAATCAGCCCCAGCATTTT.

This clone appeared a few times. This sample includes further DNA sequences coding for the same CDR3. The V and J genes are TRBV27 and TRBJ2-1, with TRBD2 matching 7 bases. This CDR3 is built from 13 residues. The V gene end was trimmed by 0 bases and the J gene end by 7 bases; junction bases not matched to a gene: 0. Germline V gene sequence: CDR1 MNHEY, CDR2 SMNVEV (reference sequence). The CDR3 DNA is TGTGCCAGCAGTTTATCGGGGGGGAATGAGCAGTTCTTC. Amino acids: CASSLSGGNEQFF.

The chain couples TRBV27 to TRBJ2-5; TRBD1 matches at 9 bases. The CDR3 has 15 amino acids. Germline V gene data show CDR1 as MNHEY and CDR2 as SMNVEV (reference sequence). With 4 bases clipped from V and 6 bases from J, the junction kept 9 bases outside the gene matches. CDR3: CASSSPTGGLQTQYF. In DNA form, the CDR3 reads TGTGCCAGCAGTTCCCCGACAGGGGGTCTTCAGACCCAGTACTTC.

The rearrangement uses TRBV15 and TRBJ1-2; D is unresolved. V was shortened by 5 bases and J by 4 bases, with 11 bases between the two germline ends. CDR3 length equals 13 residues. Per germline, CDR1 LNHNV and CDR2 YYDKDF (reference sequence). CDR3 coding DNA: TGTGCCACCAGCCGAGGGAGCATCTATGGCTACACCTTC. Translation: CATSRGSIYGYTF.

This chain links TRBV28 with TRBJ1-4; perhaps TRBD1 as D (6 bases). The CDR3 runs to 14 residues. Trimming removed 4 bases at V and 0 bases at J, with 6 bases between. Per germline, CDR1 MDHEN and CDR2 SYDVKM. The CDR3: CASSWTATNEKLFF. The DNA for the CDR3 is TGTGCCAGCAGTTGGACAGCAACTAATGAAAAACTGTTTTTT.

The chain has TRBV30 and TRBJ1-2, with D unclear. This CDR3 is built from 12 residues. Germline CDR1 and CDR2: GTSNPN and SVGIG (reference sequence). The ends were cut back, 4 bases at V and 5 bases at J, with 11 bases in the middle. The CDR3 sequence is CAWTGRGYGYTF. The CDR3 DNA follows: TGTGCCTGGACTGGGAGAGGGTATGGCTACACCTTC.

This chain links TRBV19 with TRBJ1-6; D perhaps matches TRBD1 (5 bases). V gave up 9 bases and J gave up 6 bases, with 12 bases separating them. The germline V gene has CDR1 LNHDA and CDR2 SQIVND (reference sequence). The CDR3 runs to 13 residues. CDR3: CASRDSGNSPLHF. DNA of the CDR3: TGTGCCAGCCGGGACTCTGGTAATTCACCCCTCCACTTT.

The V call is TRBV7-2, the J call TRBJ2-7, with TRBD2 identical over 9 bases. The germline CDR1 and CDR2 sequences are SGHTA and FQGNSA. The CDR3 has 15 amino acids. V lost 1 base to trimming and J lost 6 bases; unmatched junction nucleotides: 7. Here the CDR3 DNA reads TGTGCCAGCAGCTTAGAGTCTAGCGGGAACCGCGAGCAGTACTTC. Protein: CASSLESSGNREQYF.

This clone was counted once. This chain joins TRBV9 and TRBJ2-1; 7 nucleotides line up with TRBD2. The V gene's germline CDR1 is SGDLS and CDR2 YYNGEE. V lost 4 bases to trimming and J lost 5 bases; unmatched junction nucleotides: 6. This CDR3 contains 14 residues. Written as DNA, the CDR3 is TGTGCCAGCAGCACCTGGGACTATGACAATGAGCAGTTCTTC. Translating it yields CASSTWDYDNEQFF.

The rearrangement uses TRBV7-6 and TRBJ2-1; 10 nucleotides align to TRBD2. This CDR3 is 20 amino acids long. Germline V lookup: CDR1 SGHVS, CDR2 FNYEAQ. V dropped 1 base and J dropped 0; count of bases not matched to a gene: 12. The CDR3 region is CASSLEYRASGSSSYNEQFF. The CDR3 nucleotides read TGTGCCAGCAGCTTAGAATATAGGGCTAGCGGGAGTAGCTCCTACAATGAGCAGTTCTTC.

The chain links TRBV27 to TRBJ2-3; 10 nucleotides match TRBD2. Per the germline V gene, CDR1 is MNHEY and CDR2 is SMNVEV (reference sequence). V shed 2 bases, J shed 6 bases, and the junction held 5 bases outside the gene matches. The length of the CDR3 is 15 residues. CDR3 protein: CASSLGPTSGDTQYF. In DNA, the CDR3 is TGTGCCAGCAGTTTAGGCCCGACTAGCGGGGATACGCAGTATTTT.

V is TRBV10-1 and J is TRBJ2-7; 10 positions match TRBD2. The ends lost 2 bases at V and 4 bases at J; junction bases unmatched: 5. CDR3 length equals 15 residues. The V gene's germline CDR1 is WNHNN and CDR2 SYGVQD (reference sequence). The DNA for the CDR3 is TGCGCCAGCAGTGAGGGGGCTAGCGGGGGTTACGAGCAGTACTTC. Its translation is CASSEGASGGYEQYF.

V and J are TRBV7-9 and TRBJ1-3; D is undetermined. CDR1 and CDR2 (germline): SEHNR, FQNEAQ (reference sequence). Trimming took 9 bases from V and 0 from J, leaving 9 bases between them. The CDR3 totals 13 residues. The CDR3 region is CASNAYSGNTIYF. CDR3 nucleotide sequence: TGTGCCAGTAACGCGTACTCTGGAAACACCATATATTTT.